This T cell receptor beta chain was captured in a study of CD8 T cells in ankylosing spondylitis. Regarding the study as a whole: Peripheral blood held disease-linked clones only at relatively low frequency, and these were CD8+.

Quantitative barcoded 5'-RACE was used to prepare TCR beta libraries. TCRdb recomputed calls from the 5' RACE reads with MiXCR, one row per CDR3 protein. Here the sample spans about 240,000 distinct CDR3 sequences, about 11% being singletons. V gave up 6 bases and J gave up 10 bases, with 9 bases separating them. In germline, CDR1 is SNHLY, CDR2 FYNNEI. This CDR3 has 11 residues. This clonotype was seen only a few times. Its antigen is not identified. The source of this sequence is a male donor with ankylosing spondylitis or in good health (not recorded which). Sequencing was done on a sample of blood, either unsorted or a sorted T cell fraction (not recorded which). The chain carries TRBV2 and TRBJ2-2; no reliable D call. CDR3 in amino acids: CASRTTVELFF. The CDR3 DNA is TGTGCCAGCAGGACAACAGTGGAGCTGTTTTTT. Supplemented by reference TRBV2 and TRBJ2-2, the full variable domain reads EPEVTQTPSHQVTQMGQEVILRCVPISNHLYFYWYRQILGQKVEFLVSFYNNEISEKSEIFDDQFSVERPDGSNFTLKIRSTKLEDSAMYFCASRTTVELFFGEGSRLTVL.